These T cell receptor beta chains were read from a single sample in a study of T cells in Graves' hyperthyroidism and ophthalmopathy. TCRdb processed the multiplex PCR reads anew with MiXCR; each CDR3 protein has one entry. The sample lists around 700,000 distinct CDR3 sequences; roughly 32% were seen once. Sequencing input: blood. The source of these receptors is a woman between 35 and 50 years old with Graves' hyperthyroidism. Each CDR3 is given with its conserved first and last residue. D genes are given only for firm matches. Expanded clones get a size class; other rows say once, few or many, or leave the size out.

d_call: .
v_call: TRBV5-8
clone_size: many
j_call: TRBJ1-6
cdr3_aa: CASSTNNSPLHF
cdr3_nt: TGTGCCAGCAGCACCAATAATTCACCCCTCCACTTT

d_call: .
v_call: TRBV12-3/TRBV12-4
clone_size: many
j_call: TRBJ1-1
cdr3_aa: CASSSTGWEAFF
cdr3_nt: TGTGCCAGCAGTTCCACGGGGTGGGAAGCTTTCTTT

d_call: .
v_call: TRBV12-5
clone_size: .
j_call: TRBJ2-5
cdr3_aa: CASARWGEQETQYF
cdr3_nt: TGTGCTAGTGCTCGGTGGGGGGAGCAAGAGACCCAGTACTTC

d_call: .
v_call: TRBV6-5
clone_size: many
j_call: TRBJ1-6
cdr3_aa: CASSEAGRYNSPLHF
cdr3_nt: TGTGCCAGCAGTGAAGCGGGCAGGTATAATTCACCCCTCCACTTT

d_call: .
v_call: TRBV7-9
clone_size: .
j_call: TRBJ1-3
cdr3_aa: CASSQAGGAGNTIYF
cdr3_nt: TGCGCCAGCAGCCAAGCGGGCGGGGCTGGAAACACCATATATTTT

d_call: TRBD1
v_call: TRBV5-6
clone_size: .
j_call: TRBJ2-2
cdr3_aa: CASSSRQGYTGELFF
cdr3_nt: TGTGCCAGCAGCTCACGACAGGGGTACACCGGGGAGCTGTTTTTT

d_call: .
v_call: TRBV18
clone_size: .
j_call: TRBJ2-2
cdr3_aa: CASSPSGQLDTGELFF
cdr3_nt: TGTGCCAGCTCACCGTCGGGGCAGCTGGACACCGGGGAGCTGTTTTTT

d_call: .
v_call: TRBV7-2
clone_size: .
j_call: TRBJ2-7
cdr3_aa: CAWGADFSYEQYF
cdr3_nt: TGTGCCTGGGGGGCAGATTTTTCCTACGAGCAGTACTTC

d_call: .
v_call: TRBV6-6
clone_size: many
j_call: TRBJ1-6
cdr3_aa: CASYVRKLNSPLHF
cdr3_nt: TGTGCCAGCTACGTGAGGAAATTGAATTCACCCCTCCACTTT

d_call: TRBD1
v_call: TRBV6-6
clone_size: many
j_call: TRBJ1-2
cdr3_aa: CASSYRDSLGYTF
cdr3_nt: TGTGCCAGCAGTTACCGGGACAGCCTTGGCTACACCTTC

d_call: .
v_call: TRBV12-3/TRBV12-4
clone_size: few
j_call: TRBJ1-1
cdr3_aa: CASSSGFFQEAFF
cdr3_nt: TGTGCCAGCAGTTCAGGTTTTTTCCAAGAAGCTTTCTTT

d_call: .
v_call: TRBV28
clone_size: few
j_call: TRBJ1-2
cdr3_aa: CASSQDLVAPGGYTF
cdr3_nt: TGTGCCAGCAGCCAAGATCTTGTGGCTCCCGGGGGCTACACCTTC

d_call: TRBD1
v_call: TRBV24-1
clone_size: many
j_call: TRBJ1-5
cdr3_aa: CATSAGTGGHSNQPQHF
cdr3_nt: TGTGCCACCAGTGCCGGGACAGGGGGACATAGCAATCAGCCCCAGCATTTT

d_call: TRBD1
v_call: TRBV2
clone_size: many
j_call: TRBJ1-1
cdr3_aa: CASRDTTGGGGTEAFF
cdr3_nt: TGTGCCAGCAGGGATACGACAGGGGGCGGAGGCACTGAAGCTTTCTTT

d_call: .
v_call: TRBV7-8
clone_size: many
j_call: TRBJ1-3
cdr3_aa: CASSLVGTAGNTIYF
cdr3_nt: TGTGCCAGCAGCTTAGTCGGGACGGCTGGAAACACCATATATTTT

d_call: .
v_call: TRBV19
clone_size: many
j_call: TRBJ2-2
cdr3_aa: CASNRRDTGELFF
cdr3_nt: TGTGCCAGTAACCGCAGGGACACCGGGGAGCTGTTTTTT

d_call: .
v_call: TRBV10-1
clone_size: many
j_call: TRBJ2-7
cdr3_aa: CAIRDRYQPGAEQYF
cdr3_nt: TGCGCCATCCGGGACAGATACCAACCGGGGGCCGAGCAGTACTTC

d_call: .
v_call: TRBV6-2/TRBV6-3
clone_size: few
j_call: TRBJ1-2
cdr3_aa: CASSPETGLGGYTF
cdr3_nt: TGTGCCAGCAGCCCCGAGACCGGTCTAGGTGGCTACACCTTC

d_call: .
v_call: TRBV7-9
clone_size: many
j_call: TRBJ1-4
cdr3_aa: CASSFSGNEKLFF
cdr3_nt: TGTGCCAGCAGCTTTTCAGGGAATGAAAAACTGTTTTTT

d_call: .
v_call: TRBV29-1
clone_size: many
j_call: TRBJ2-7
cdr3_aa: CSVESVSPYEQYF
cdr3_nt: TGCAGCGTTGAGTCCGTTTCCCCCTACGAGCAGTACTTC

d_call: .
v_call: TRBV24-1
clone_size: .
j_call: TRBJ2-7
cdr3_aa: CAGSLLQGYEQYF
cdr3_nt: TGTGCCGGCAGCCTTCTACAGGGATACGAGCAGTACTTC

d_call: TRBD2
v_call: TRBV2
clone_size: .
j_call: TRBJ2-2
cdr3_aa: CASTGGAGGPNTGELFF
cdr3_nt: TGTGCCAGCACTGGGGGAGCGGGGGGGCCTAACACCGGGGAGCTGTTTTTT

d_call: .
v_call: TRBV19
clone_size: .
j_call: TRBJ1-3
cdr3_aa: CASRRQVGQGNTVYF
cdr3_nt: .

d_call: .
v_call: TRBV9
clone_size: .
j_call: TRBJ2-7
cdr3_aa: CASSVAPGNPYEQYF
cdr3_nt: TGTGCCAGCAGCGTAGCCCCGGGGAACCCCTACGAGCAGTACTTC

d_call: .
v_call: TRBV11-2
clone_size: .
j_call: TRBJ2-2
cdr3_aa: CASSLQVDGELFF
cdr3_nt: TGTGCCAGCAGCCTACAGGTGGACGGGGAGCTGTTTTTT

d_call: TRBD1
v_call: TRBV5-4
clone_size: many
j_call: TRBJ2-5
cdr3_aa: CASSTGQTEETQYF
cdr3_nt: TGTGCCAGCAGCACGGGACAGACCGAAGAGACCCAGTACTTC

d_call: TRBD1
v_call: TRBV19
clone_size: many
j_call: TRBJ1-2
cdr3_aa: CASSPYGQGINGYTF
cdr3_nt: TGTGCCAGTAGTCCCTACGGACAGGGAATCAATGGCTACACCTTC